The 9 T cell receptor beta chains below were found in one sample sequenced in a study of blood T cells in healthy people across ages. Next came a second PCR, run for about 6 to 12 cycles, which used a sample-barcoded 5' primer along with a J-beta primer mix. TCRdb analysed the 5' RACE reads with MiXCR anew, one entry per CDR3 protein. Among more than 800,000 distinct CDR3 sequences, under 30% were seen once, and the ten largest hold around a sixth. Sequencing input: blood. Every receptor here comes from a woman older than 75 in good health.

About this clonotype: Since a much larger clone is just one base distant, this may be a read error. This sequence joins TRBV6-2 or TRBV6-3 and TRBJ2-1; D remains unclear. The assigned J gene may be wrong: the sequence end matches TRBJ2-7 better. From germline, CDR1 is MNHEY and CDR2 SVGEGT. CDR3 length: 13 residues. CDR3 sequence reads: CASKESTYNEQYF. The CDR3 bases are TGTGCCAGCAAAGAAAGCACCTACAATGAGCAGTACTTC.

As for this clonotype: A read error may be the cause here, since a much bigger clone is one base away. The chain links TRBV30 to TRBJ2-1; D call uncertain. From germline, CDR1 is GTSNPN and CDR2 SVGIG (reference sequence). Deletions cut 3 bases from V and 6 bases from J, with 9 bases between. This CDR3 has 12 residues. CDR3 bases: TGTGCCTGGAGAGCTCGATGCAATGAGCAGTTCTTC. Translation gives CAWRARCNEQFF. The full variable domain, completed using reference TRBV30 and TRBJ2-1, is SQTIHQWPATLVQPVGSPLSLECTVEGTSNPNLYWYRQAAGRGLQLLFYSVGIGQISSEVPQNLSASRPQDRQFILSSKKLLLSDSGFYLCAWRARCNEQFFGPGTRLTVL.

This chain joins TRBV29-1 and TRBJ2-1; TRBD2 might be the D (6 bases). Trimming shortened V by 8 bases and J by 0 bases, and 14 bases separated the two germline ends. This CDR3 comprises 14 residues. CDR1 and CDR2 (germline): SQVTM, ANQGSEA. The CDR3 region has the DNA TGCAGCCTGCGGGGTGGACACTCCTACAATGAGCAGTTCTTC. It codes for CSLRGGHSYNEQFF.

A note on this clonotype: Since a much larger clone is just one base distant, this may be a read error. The rearrangement joins TRBV12-3 or TRBV12-4 to TRBJ2-3; perhaps TRBD2 as D (5 bases). The CDR3 sequence is 14 residues long. The DNA for the CDR3 is TGTGCCAGCAGTTTTGGACTGAGCACAGATGCGCAGTATTTT. Amino acids: CASSFGLSTDAQYF.

A word on this clonotype: Being one base from a much bigger clone, this may be a read error. V usage is TRBV6-2 or TRBV6-3 and J usage is TRBJ1-5; weak D call: TRBD1 (6 bases). Germline V gene sequence: CDR1 MNHEY, CDR2 SVGEGT. The CDR3 consists of 15 residues. The CDR3 sequence is CAGSLFGQRNQPQHF. The CDR3 DNA follows: TGTGCCGGCAGTTTGTTTGGACAGAGAAATCAGCCCCAGCATTTT.

With respect to this clonotype: Since a much larger clone is just one base distant, this may be a read error. The chain links TRBV24-1 to TRBJ2-2; D is possibly TRBD1 (6 bases). The CDR3 is 15 amino acids. Germline-derived CDR1 and CDR2 are KGHDR and SFDVKD. For the CDR3, the DNA is TGTGCCACCAGTGATCGGGACAACTGGACCGAGGAGCTGTTTTTT. Its translation is CATSDRDNWTEELFF.

V gene TRBV12-3 or TRBV12-4 combines with J gene TRBJ1-2, with D perhaps matching TRBD1 (6 bases). Trimming stripped 8 bases from V and 0 bases from J, with 13 bases between. The CDR3 loop spans 14 amino acids. In DNA form, the CDR3 reads TGTGCCAGCGACAGGCCAGGACCTAACTATGGCTACACCTTC. Translated: CASDRPGPNYGYTF.

The J gene is TRBJ1-1, the V gene TRBV7-2, with D maybe TRBD1 (5 bases). The CDR3 totals 16 residues. The germline V gene encodes CDR1 SGHTA and CDR2 FQGNSA. Trimming stripped 1 base from V and 0 bases from J, with 12 bases between. CDR3 DNA sequence: TGTGCCAGCAGCTTAGGCGGACACACTTTGAACACTGAAGCTTTCTTT. This encodes CASSLGGHTLNTEAFF. Drawing the rest from reference TRBV7-2 and TRBJ1-1, the complete variable domain is GAGVSQSPSNKVTEKGKDVELRCDPISGHTALYWYRQSLGQGLEFLIYFQGNSAPDKSGLPSDRFSAERTGGSVSTLTIQRTQQEDSAVYLCASSLGGHTLNTEAFFGQGTRLTVV.

This clonotype was recorded many times. The J gene is TRBJ1-5, the V gene TRBV20-1; D remains ambiguous. The ends were cut back, 5 bases at V and 0 bases at J, with 11 bases in the middle. The CDR3 is made up of 14 amino acids. Germline loops: CDR1 DFQATT, CDR2 SNEGSKA (reference sequence). CDR3 sequence: CSAPSLNSNQPQHF. DNA of the CDR3: TGCAGTGCTCCCTCACTGAATAGCAATCAGCCCCAGCATTTT.